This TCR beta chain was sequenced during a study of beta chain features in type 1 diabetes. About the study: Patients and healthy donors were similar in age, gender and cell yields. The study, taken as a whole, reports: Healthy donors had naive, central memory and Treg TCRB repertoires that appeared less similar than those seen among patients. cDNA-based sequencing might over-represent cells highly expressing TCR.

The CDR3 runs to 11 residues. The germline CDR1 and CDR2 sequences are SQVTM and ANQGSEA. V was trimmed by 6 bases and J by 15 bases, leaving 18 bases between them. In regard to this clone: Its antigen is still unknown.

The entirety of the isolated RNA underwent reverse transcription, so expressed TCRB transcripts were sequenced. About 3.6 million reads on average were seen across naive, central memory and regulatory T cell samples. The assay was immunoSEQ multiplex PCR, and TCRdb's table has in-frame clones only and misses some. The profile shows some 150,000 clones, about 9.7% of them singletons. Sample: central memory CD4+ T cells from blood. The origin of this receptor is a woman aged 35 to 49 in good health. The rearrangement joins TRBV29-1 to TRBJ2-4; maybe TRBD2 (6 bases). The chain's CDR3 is CSVYAGRFPYF. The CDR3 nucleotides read TGCAGCGTGTACGCGGGAAGGTTTCCGTACTTC.